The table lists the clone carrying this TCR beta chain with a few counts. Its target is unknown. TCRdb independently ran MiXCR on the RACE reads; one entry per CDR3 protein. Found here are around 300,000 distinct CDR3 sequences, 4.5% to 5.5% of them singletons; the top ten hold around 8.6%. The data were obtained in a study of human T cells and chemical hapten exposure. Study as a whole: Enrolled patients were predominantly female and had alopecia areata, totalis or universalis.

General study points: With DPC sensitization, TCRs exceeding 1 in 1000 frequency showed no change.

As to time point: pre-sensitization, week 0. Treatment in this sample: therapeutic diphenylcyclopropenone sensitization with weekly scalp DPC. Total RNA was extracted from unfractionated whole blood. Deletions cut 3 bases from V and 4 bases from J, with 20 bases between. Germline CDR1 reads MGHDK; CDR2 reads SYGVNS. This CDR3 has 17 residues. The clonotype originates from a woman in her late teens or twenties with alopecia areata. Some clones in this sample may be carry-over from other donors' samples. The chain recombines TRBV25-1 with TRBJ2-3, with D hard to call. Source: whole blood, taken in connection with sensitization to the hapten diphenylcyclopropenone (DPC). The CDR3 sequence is CASSEKRFVTDPDTQYF. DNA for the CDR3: TGTGCCAGCAGTGAGAAACGGTTTGTCACGGATCCAGATACGCAGTATTTT. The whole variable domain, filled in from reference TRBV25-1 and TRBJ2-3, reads EADIYQTPRYLVIGTGKKITLECSQTMGHDKMYWYQQDPGMELHLIHYSYGVNSTEKGDLSSESTVSRIRTEHFPLTLESARPSHTSQYLCASSEKRFVTDPDTQYFGPGTRLTVL.